These 7 T cell receptor beta chains share one sample of origin, sequenced in a study of identical twins. TCRdb reprocessed the 5' RACE reads with MiXCR, giving one entry per CDR3 protein. The table shows 300,000 to 400,000 distinct CDR3 sequences, with 9% to 15% occurring only once. This same sample was also part of a study on yellow fever vaccine responses in identical twins.

Sequencing was done on a sample of CD8+ T cells sorted from blood. These receptors were obtained from a woman between 18 and 29 years old in good health.

In this sample, this clonotype turned up many times. The chain links TRBV27 to TRBJ2-1; 12 positions match TRBD2. Germline V lookup: CDR1 MNHEY, CDR2 SMNVEV (reference sequence). The J segment lost 9 bases and the V segment lost 8 bases, leaving 8 bases of the junction unmatched. This CDR3 spans 14 amino acids. DNA of the CDR3: TGTGCCAGCTCGCTGGGACTAGCGGGTGGTGAGCAGTTCTTC. Protein: CASSLGLAGGEQFF.

This clonotype occurred a few times. The V and J genes are TRBV4-1 and TRBJ2-7; unclear D gene. The ends were cut back, 0 bases at V and 5 bases at J, with 14 bases in the middle. Germline-derived CDR1 and CDR2 are MGHRA and YSYEKL. This CDR3 spans 15 amino acids. CDR3 residues: CASSQDRGPLDEQYF. The CDR3 nucleotides are TGCGCCAGCAGCCAAGATCGTGGACCGCTGGACGAGCAGTACTTC.

This clonotype was counted a few times. This chain links TRBV5-6 with TRBJ2-6; D is perhaps TRBD1 (6 bases). Trimming shortened V by 3 bases and J by 1 base, and 8 bases separated the two germline ends. The CDR3 totals 15 residues. Germline CDR1 reads SGHDT; CDR2 reads YYEEEE. In DNA, the CDR3 is TGTGCCAGCAGCTACGGGACATCTGGGGCCAACGTCCTGACTTTC. Its protein product is CASSYGTSGANVLTF. Full variable domain (rest looked up from reference TRBV5-6 and TRBJ2-6): DAGVTQSPTHLIKTRGQQVTLRCSPKSGHDTVSWYQQALGQGPQFIFQYYEEEERQRGNFPDRFSGHQFPNYSSELNVNALLLGDSALYLCASSYGTSGANVLTFGAGSRLTVL.

The chain combines TRBV5-1 with TRBJ2-7, with unresolved D. The CDR3 runs to 15 residues. Germline lookup yields CDR1 SGHRS and CDR2 YFSETQ. Trimming left V 1 base short and J 0 bases short, with 11 bases between. CDR3 DNA: TGCGCCAGCAGCTTGTCCGGAATCGGCTCCTACGAGCAGTACTTC. This codes for CASSLSGIGSYEQYF.

This sequence joins TRBV7-8 and TRBJ2-1; 11 nucleotides match TRBD2. This CDR3 region has 15 residues. The J segment lost 15 bases and the V segment lost 5 bases, leaving 15 bases of the junction unmatched. CDR1 SGHVS and CDR2 FQNEAQ come from the germline V gene. The DNA of the CDR3 is TGTGCCAGCAGCCGCTTCATAGCGGGAGGGCTGGCGTTGTTCTTC. Amino acid sequence: CASSRFIAGGLALFF.

The rearrangement uses TRBV7-9 and TRBJ2-3, with TRBD2 identical over 12 bases. In germline, CDR1 is SEHNR, CDR2 FQNEAQ (reference sequence). The length of the CDR3 is 17 residues. Trimming removed 1 base from V and 2 bases from J; junction bases left unmatched: 4. The CDR3 nucleotides are TGTGCCAGCAGCTTAGGGACTAGCGGGGCCCCCACAGATACGCAGTATTTT. Translation gives CASSLGTSGAPTDTQYF.

Ten or more counts support this clonotype. The chain employs TRBV12-3 or TRBV12-4 and TRBJ2-3; D not certain. The V end lost 1 base, the J end lost 1 base, and 6 bases lay between the germline ends. This CDR3 spans 14 amino acids. The CDR3 DNA sequence: TGTGCCAGCAGTTTAGTTGGGGGCACAGATACGCAGTATTTT. Translation gives CASSLVGGTDTQYF.